Following are 32 T cell receptor beta chains from one sample sequenced in a study of blood T cell repertoires in COVID-19. The method was immunoSEQ multiplex PCR; TCRdb's version includes in-frame clones alone and lacks a portion of them. This sample yields approximately 130,000 clones, of which roughly 90% are seen a single time; 7.6% belongs to the top ten. Source material: peripheral blood. The receptors come from a man aged 45-65 years with acute or convalescent COVID-19.

This rearrangement joins TRBV7-8 to TRBJ2-1; TRBD2 is a possible D gene (6 bases). Germline CDR1 and CDR2: SGHVS and FQNEAQ. The CDR3 sequence is 17 residues long. The V end lost 3 bases, the J end lost 0 bases, and 15 bases lay between the germline ends. This chain's CDR3 is CASSFALADPSYNEQFF. CDR3 bases: TGTGCCAGCAGCTTCGCTTTAGCGGATCCCTCCTACAATGAGCAGTTCTTC. Full variable domain (outside the CDR3, taken from reference TRBV7-8 and TRBJ2-1): GAGVSQSPRYKVAKRGQDVALRCDPISGHVSLFWYQQALGQGPEFLTYFQNEAQLDKSGLPSDRFFAERPEGSVSTLKIQRTQQEDSAVYLCASSFALADPSYNEQFFGPGTRLTVL.

The chain carries TRBV29-1 and TRBJ2-7, with 9 bases that match TRBD1. Per the germline V gene, CDR1 is SQVTM and CDR2 is ANQGSEA. V lost 6 bases, J lost 5 bases, and 11 bases stayed unmatched. The CDR3 length is 14 residues. The CDR3 nucleotides are TGCAGCGTCGCCGCGGACAGGGGAATAAACGAGCAGTACTTC. This gives the protein CSVAADRGINEQYF.

The V gene is TRBV3-1 (or the pseudogene TRBV3-2), the J gene TRBJ2-7, with D perhaps matching TRBD2 (5 bases). The CDR3 totals 15 residues. The V gene's germline CDR1 is LGHDT and CDR2 YNNKEL (reference sequence). The ends were cut back, 7 bases at V and 2 bases at J, with 18 bases in the middle. This chain's CDR3 is CASTQRLVPPYEQYF. The CDR3 nucleotides are TGTGCCAGCACCCAGCGGTTAGTTCCGCCCTACGAGCAGTACTTC.

The chain recombines TRBV24-1 with TRBJ2-3; 7 nucleotides align to TRBD1. The CDR3 sequence is 15 residues long. Trimming removed 4 bases from V and 6 bases from J; junction bases left unmatched: 9. The germline V gene encodes CDR1 KGHDR and CDR2 SFDVKD. In DNA, the CDR3 is TGTGCCACCAGTGACCCGGGTCCACAGGGGGATACGCAGTATTTT. Its translation: CATSDPGPQGDTQYF.

The chain recombines TRBV5-4 with TRBJ1-2; possible D gene TRBD1, 6 bases. Trimming pared 0 bases from V and 3 bases from J, leaving 9 bases between. This CDR3 has 14 residues. The germline CDR1 and CDR2 sequences are SGHNT and YYREEE (reference sequence). The DNA for the CDR3 is TGTGCCAGCAGCTTGGAGGGGGAGTACTATGGCTACACCTTC. Its protein product is CASSLEGEYYGYTF.

The genes are TRBV5-5 and TRBJ2-1, with 12 bases identical to TRBD1. CDR1 SGHKS and CDR2 YYEKEE come from the germline V gene (reference sequence). CDR3 length equals 14 residues. J lost 9 bases, V lost 4 bases, and 5 bases had no gene match. The CDR3 here is CASSRGTGGGEQFF. CDR3 bases: TGTGCCAGCAGCCGAGGGACAGGGGGCGGTGAGCAGTTCTTC.

Here the CDR3 reads CASSFGSNEQFF. Written as DNA, the CDR3 is TGTGCCAGCAGCTTCGGGAGCAATGAGCAGTTCTTC. The rearrangement links TRBV7-6 to TRBJ2-1; tentatively, D is TRBD2 (6 bases). The CDR3 contains 12 residues. Germline CDR1 is SGHVS and CDR2 is FNYEAQ. With 3 bases removed from V and 6 bases from J, the gap between germline ends came to 6 bases. Full variable domain (rest looked up from reference TRBV7-6 and TRBJ2-1): GAGVSQSPRYKVTKRGQDVALRCDPISGHVSLYWYRQALGQGPEFLTYFNYEAQQDKSGLPNDRFSAERPEGSISTLTIQRTEQRDSAMYRCASSFGSNEQFFGPGTRLTVL.

V gene TRBV7-2 combines with J gene TRBJ1-5; D might be TRBD1 (5 bases). The germline V gene encodes CDR1 SGHTA and CDR2 FQGNSA. The V end was cut by 1 base, the J end by 3 bases, with 10 bases between. This CDR3 region has 15 residues. CDR3 loop: CASSLDGGFNQPQHF. The CDR3 DNA sequence: TGTGCCAGCAGCTTAGATGGGGGGTTCAATCAGCCCCAGCATTTT.

This clone was recorded once. V gene TRBV4-3 combines with J gene TRBJ1-5; the D is unclear. There are 16 residues in the CDR3. Trimming removed 4 bases from V and 8 bases from J, with 21 bases in between. Germline values: CDR1 LGHNA, CDR2 YSLEER. The CDR3 DNA reads as TGCGCCAGCAGCCCGAATGTGGCTCCGAAAGAGGAGCCCCAGCATTTT. The encoded protein is CASSPNVAPKEEPQHF.

This chain connects TRBV6-5 to TRBJ2-3; the match to TRBD2 covers 7 bases. CDR1 MNHEY and CDR2 SVGAGI come from the germline V gene. The CDR3 totals 15 residues. With 6 bases clipped from V and 0 bases from J, the junction kept 6 bases outside the gene matches. CDR3 sequence (DNA): TGTGCCAGCAGAGCCCTAGCGGCTAGCACAGATACGCAGTATTTT. Translating gives CASRALAASTDTQYF.

V and J are TRBV19 and TRBJ2-2, with D possibly being TRBD1 (5 bases). The CDR3 has 19 amino acids. In germline, CDR1 is LNHDA, CDR2 SQIVND (reference sequence). V was trimmed by 2 bases and J by 0 bases, leaving 19 bases between them. This CDR3 reads CASSIKENWGRANTGELFF. The CDR3 nucleotides are TGTGCCAGTAGTATAAAGGAGAATTGGGGCAGGGCGAACACCGGGGAGCTGTTTTTT.

The sample holds one count of this clone. The V and J genes are TRBV5-1 and TRBJ2-3; a weak D match, TRBD2 (6 bases). With 0 bases removed from V and 3 bases from J, the gap between germline ends came to 14 bases. Germline CDR1 SGHRS, CDR2 YFSETQ. The CDR3 consists of 16 residues. CDR3 amino acids: CASSLAPASGTDTQYF. The DNA of the CDR3 is TGCGCCAGCAGCTTGGCCCCCGCCAGCGGGACAGATACGCAGTATTTT.

The chain employs TRBV6-5 and TRBJ2-5; D perhaps matches TRBD1 (5 bases). The CDR3 contains 12 residues. The germline gives CDR1 MNHEY, CDR2 SVGAGI. Deletions cut 4 bases from V and 13 bases from J, with 16 bases between. CDR3 coding DNA: TGTGCCAGCAGTTCCGCTTGGTTGGGGCTGTACTTC. Protein product: CASSSAWLGLYF.

The chain links TRBV7-2 to TRBJ2-6; a possible D gene is TRBD2 (5 bases). Trimming cost V 1 base and J 4 bases, with 8 bases left between them. This CDR3 contains 15 residues. Germline V gene sequence: CDR1 SGHTA, CDR2 FQGNSA. The CDR3 DNA follows: TGTGCCAGCAGCTTAGGGGGAGCAGGGGCCAACGTCCTGACTTTC. This translates into CASSLGGAGANVLTF. Together with reference TRBV7-2 and TRBJ2-6, the CDR3 gives the full variable domain: GAGVSQSPSNKVTEKGKDVELRCDPISGHTALYWYRQSLGQGLEFLIYFQGNSAPDKSGLPSDRFSAERTGGSVSTLTIQRTQQEDSAVYLCASSLGGAGANVLTFGAGSRLTVL.

The chain is built from TRBV3-1 (or the pseudogene TRBV3-2) and TRBJ1-4; D gene ambiguous. CDR3 length equals 15 residues. The V end lost 4 bases, the J end lost 4 bases, and 13 bases lay between the germline ends. Germline V lookup: CDR1 LGHDT, CDR2 YNNKEL (reference sequence). CDR3 sequence: CASSPNSNSNEKLFF. DNA of the CDR3: TGTGCCAGCAGCCCCAACAGCAATAGTAATGAAAAACTGTTTTTT.

The chain links TRBV28 to TRBJ2-7; 7 positions match TRBD1. Trimming removed 2 bases from V and 6 bases from J; junction bases left unmatched: 10. Germline assignment: CDR1 MDHEN and CDR2 SYDVKM. The CDR3 runs to 15 residues. As DNA, the CDR3 is TGTGCCAGCAGTTTAACGACAGGGAGAGGTGTCGAGCAGTACTTC. Translated: CASSLTTGRGVEQYF.

The chain is built from TRBV24-1 and TRBJ1-6, with 9 bases identical to TRBD1. Germline loops: CDR1 KGHDR, CDR2 SFDVKD. With 3 bases clipped from V and 5 bases from J, the junction kept 7 bases outside the gene matches. This CDR3 region has 17 residues. CDR3 sequence: CATSDIAGTGNNSPLHF. In DNA, the CDR3 is TGTGCCACCAGTGATATCGCCGGGACAGGGAATAATTCACCCCTCCACTTT.

This sequence joins TRBV5-4 and TRBJ2-5; D may be TRBD1 (5 bases). The CDR3 has 14 amino acids. V dropped 5 bases and J dropped 5 bases, with 16 bases sitting between them. Germline V lookup: CDR1 SGHNT, CDR2 YYREEE (reference sequence). The CDR3 sequence: CASSTDGPGETQYF. In nucleotides, the CDR3 is TGTGCCAGCAGTACGGACGGACCAGGGGAGACCCAGTACTTC.

This rearrangement joins TRBV2 to TRBJ2-7; TRBD1 agrees at 8 bases. J lost 1 base, V lost 6 bases, and 5 bases had no gene match. The CDR3 length is 14 residues. Germline CDR1 and CDR2: SNHLY and FYNNEI. CDR3 region: CASRAQGESYEQYF. CDR3 DNA: TGTGCCAGCAGGGCACAGGGGGAATCCTACGAGCAGTACTTC.

The V gene is TRBV5-5, the J gene TRBJ2-5, with D possibly matching TRBD2 (6 bases). Trimming stripped 4 bases from V and 5 bases from J, with 12 bases between. The germline V gene encodes CDR1 SGHKS and CDR2 YYEKEE (reference sequence). This CDR3 has 13 amino acids. The DNA for the CDR3 is TGTGCCAGCAGCCCTGCGGGGCGGGAGACCCAGTACTTC. It yields the protein CASSPAGRETQYF.

The chain recombines TRBV5-5 with TRBJ2-2; a possible D gene is TRBD1 (6 bases). The V and J ends lost 2 bases and 5 bases respectively, with 19 bases between them. In germline, CDR1 is SGHKS, CDR2 YYEKEE (reference sequence). The CDR3 totals 17 residues. CDR3 bases: TGTGCCAGCAGCTTTCGCCTTAGGTCACAGGGTACCGGGGAGCTGTTTTTT. Its protein product is CASSFRLRSQGTGELFF. The complete variable domain, with remaining parts taken from reference TRBV5-5 and TRBJ2-2, reads DAGVTQSPTHLIKTRGQQVTLRCSPISGHKSVSWYQQVLGQGPQFIFQYYEKEERGRGNFPDRFSARQFPNYSSELNVNALLLGDSALYLCASSFRLRSQGTGELFFGEGSRLTVL.

The chain couples TRBV10-1 to TRBJ2-2, with 9 bases lining up with TRBD2. V shed 11 bases, J shed 7 bases, and the junction held 14 bases outside the gene matches. The CDR3 extends over 15 amino acids. From germline, CDR1 is WNHNN and CDR2 SYGVQD (reference sequence). The CDR3 region is CAQKRCSGSHGELFF. The CDR3 nucleotides read TGCGCCCAAAAGCGGTGTAGCGGGAGTCACGGGGAGCTGTTTTTT.

On this clone: This CDR3 is also generated by other DNA sequences in the sample. The chain is built from TRBV5-5 and TRBJ1-5; 7 bases match TRBD1. The CDR3 is 15 residues long. The J segment lost 4 bases and the V segment lost 0 bases, leaving 4 bases of the junction unmatched. CDR1 and CDR2 (germline): SGHKS, YYEKEE (reference sequence). CDR3 nucleotide sequence: TGTGCCAGCAGCTTGGCAGGGGGGCTTAATCAGCCCCAGCATTTT. It specifies CASSLAGGLNQPQHF. Full variable domain (rest looked up from reference TRBV5-5 and TRBJ1-5): DAGVTQSPTHLIKTRGQQVTLRCSPISGHKSVSWYQQVLGQGPQFIFQYYEKEERGRGNFPDRFSARQFPNYSSELNVNALLLGDSALYLCASSLAGGLNQPQHFGDGTRLSIL.

The genes are TRBV21-1 and TRBJ2-4; the table calls TRBD2, which could not be checked here. TRBV21-1 is a pseudogene locus. This CDR3 comprises 16 residues. The CDR3 DNA sequence: TGTGCCAGCAGCAAAGCAGCGGGAGCAGCCAAAAACATTCAGTACTTC. Encoded protein: CASSKAAGAAKNIQYF.

The table lists this clone with a count of one. The gene calls are TRBV6-5 and TRBJ1-3; D uncertain. This CDR3 contains 14 residues. The germline V and J ends were trimmed by 7 bases and 0 bases, with 10 bases remaining between them. Germline V CDR1 and CDR2: MNHEY, SVGAGI. CDR3 nucleotide sequence: TGTGCCAGCAAACAGCTCTACTCTGGAAACACCATATATTTT. Translation: CASKQLYSGNTIYF.

This chain links TRBV7-9 with TRBJ2-7; 11 positions agree with TRBD2. The CDR3 consists of 14 residues. Germline lookup yields CDR1 SEHNR and CDR2 FQNEAQ (reference sequence). V gave up 4 bases and J gave up 3 bases; unmatched junction bases: 2. CDR3 residues: CASSSLAGGYEQYF. As DNA, the CDR3 is TGTGCCAGCAGCTCCCTAGCGGGGGGCTACGAGCAGTACTTC. Based on the CDR3 plus reference TRBV7-9 and TRBJ2-7, the full variable domain is DTGVSQNPRHKITKRGQNVTFRCDPISEHNRLYWYRQTLGQGPEFLTYFQNEAQLEKSRLLSDRFSAERPKGSFSTLEIQRTEQGDSAMYLCASSSLAGGYEQYFGPGTRLTVT.

This chain connects TRBV2 to TRBJ2-1, with TRBD2 matching 12 bases. Germline V gene data show CDR1 as SNHLY and CDR2 as FYNNEI. This CDR3 has 16 residues. V was clipped by 6 bases and J by 4 bases; unmatched bases: 7. CDR3 sequence (DNA): TGTGCCAGCAGGAGACTAGCGGGAGTGGCTTACAATGAGCAGTTCTTC. It specifies CASRRLAGVAYNEQFF.

The chain recombines TRBV18 with TRBJ2-5; a weak D match, TRBD1 (6 bases). V shed 1 base and J shed 2 bases, with 8 bases lying between them. Germline V gene lookup returns CDR1 KGHSH and CDR2 LQKENI. This CDR3 is 14 amino acids long. Written as DNA, the CDR3 is TGTGCCAGCTCACCACGGACAGCACAAGAGACCCAGTACTTC. This sequence encodes CASSPRTAQETQYF.

This chain links TRBV11-2 with TRBJ2-2; 8 bases agree with TRBD2. In germline, CDR1 is SGHAT, CDR2 FQNNGV. The CDR3 covers 15 residues. Trimming at V came to 5 bases and at J to 5 bases, leaving 7 bases not matched to a gene. CDR3 in amino acids: CASSPRLASTGELFF. CDR3 sequence (DNA): TGTGCCAGCAGCCCCCGACTAGCGTCAACCGGGGAGCTGTTTTTT.

V and J are TRBV19 and TRBJ1-1; perhaps TRBD1 as D (5 bases). The CDR3 contains 13 residues. Trimming pared 6 bases from V and 1 base from J, leaving 9 bases between. Germline CDR1 LNHDA, CDR2 SQIVND (reference sequence). The CDR3 loop is CASRAGQNTEAFF. CDR3 DNA: TGTGCCAGTAGGGCCGGACAGAACACTGAAGCTTTCTTT.

The gene calls are TRBV19 and TRBJ1-1; maybe TRBD1 (6 bases). This CDR3 has 16 amino acids. V lost 6 bases to trimming and J lost 0 bases, with 17 bases between them. CDR1 is LNHDA, CDR2 SQIVND, per germline (reference sequence). The CDR3 sequence: CASRNPGGTLNTEAFF. The CDR3 region has the DNA TGTGCCAGTAGAAATCCCGGGGGGACACTGAACACTGAAGCTTTCTTT.

This chain connects TRBV7-9 to TRBJ1-4; a weak D match, TRBD1 (5 bases). The CDR3 is 17 residues long. The germline V gene encodes CDR1 SEHNR and CDR2 FQNEAQ (reference sequence). Trimming took 2 bases from V and 7 from J, leaving 20 bases between them. The CDR3 nucleotides are TGTGCCAGCAGCTTACGTGTCCAGCAGGGAGGTGCTGAAAAACTGTTTTTT. It specifies CASSLRVQQGGAEKLFF.